This TCR beta chain appears in the sequencing data of a study (dated by TCRdb to 2016 to 2017). The library came from RT-PCR. This sample was sequenced with an Illumina MiSeq. TCRdb trimmed public reads at Q25 via fastp, called clones via MiXCR and kept in-frame beta chains. For every CDR3 protein sequence, its rows merge into one entry that carries the most common genes and DNA. Counted in this sample were fewer than 800,000 distinct CDR3 sequences; 13% to 15% of them appeared once. Roughly 3.9% of the sample is in the top ten clones. Many counts were recorded for this clonotype. The antigen it binds to is not known. There are no base qualities to consult, and no much larger clone falls within one base. V gives up 6 bases and J gives up 4 bases, and the segment between their germline ends measures 17 bases. In the germline V gene, CDR1 corresponds to MNHEY and CDR2 to SVGAGI. Including cysteine and phenylalanine, the CDR3 has 15 amino acids. The entry retains the CDR3 DNA only, 45 bases that are in frame from base 1.

The sequence joins TRBV6-5 to TRBJ2-3; no D gene is confidently identified. Sequencing was carried out using memory CD4+ T cells from blood. The sequence was collected from a female donor in good health, serving as a healthy control. The DNA sequence is given as TGTGCCAGCAGCCCGAGCGATCCCCGCCCAGATACGCAGTATTTT. Translated, it gives CASSPSDPRPDTQYF.